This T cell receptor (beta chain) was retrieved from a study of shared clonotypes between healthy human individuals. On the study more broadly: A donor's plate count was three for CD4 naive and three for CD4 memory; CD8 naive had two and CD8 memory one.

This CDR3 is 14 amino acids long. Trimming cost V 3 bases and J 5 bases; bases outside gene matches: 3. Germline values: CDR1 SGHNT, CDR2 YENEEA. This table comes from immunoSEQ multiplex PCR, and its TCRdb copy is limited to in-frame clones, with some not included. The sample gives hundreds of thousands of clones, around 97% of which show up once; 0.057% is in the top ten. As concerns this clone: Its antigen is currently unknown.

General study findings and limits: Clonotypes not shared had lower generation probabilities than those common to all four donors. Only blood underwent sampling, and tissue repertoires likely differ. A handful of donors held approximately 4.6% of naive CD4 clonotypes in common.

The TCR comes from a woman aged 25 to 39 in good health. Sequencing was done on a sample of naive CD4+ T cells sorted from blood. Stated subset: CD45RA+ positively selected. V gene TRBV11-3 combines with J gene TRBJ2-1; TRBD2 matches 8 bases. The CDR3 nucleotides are TGTGCCAGCAGCTTGGGACTAGGCCACAATGAGCAGTTCTTC. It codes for CASSLGLGHNEQFF.